The next 2 T cell receptor beta chains were all read from a single sample in a study of blood T cell repertoires in COVID-19. Produced via immunoSEQ multiplex PCR; TCRdb's table is partial and in-frame only. The sample contains over 150,000 clones, roughly 80% of which appear only once. The sample taken for sequencing was peripheral blood. The receptors originated from a man between 60 and 75 years old with acute or convalescent COVID-19.

This clone is a singleton in its sample. The V gene is TRBV30, the J gene TRBJ1-3; 7 nucleotides agree with TRBD1. After removal of 2 bases from V and 5 bases from J, the junction contained 6 bases not matched to a gene. CDR3 length: 14 residues. The germline gives CDR1 GTSNPN, CDR2 SVGIG (reference sequence). CDR3 in amino acids: CAWSPGTARNTIYF. For the CDR3, the DNA is TGTGCCTGGAGTCCCGGGACAGCAAGAAACACCATATATTTT.

The chain has TRBV29-1 and TRBJ1-2; D is perhaps TRBD1 (6 bases). Trimming shortened V by 7 bases and J by 4 bases, and 13 bases separated the two germline ends. The CDR3 is made up of 12 amino acids. CDR1 and CDR2 (germline): SQVTM, ANQGSEA. This CDR3 is CSARTELYGYTF. In nucleotides, the CDR3 is TGCAGCGCCCGGACAGAGCTCTATGGCTACACCTTC.